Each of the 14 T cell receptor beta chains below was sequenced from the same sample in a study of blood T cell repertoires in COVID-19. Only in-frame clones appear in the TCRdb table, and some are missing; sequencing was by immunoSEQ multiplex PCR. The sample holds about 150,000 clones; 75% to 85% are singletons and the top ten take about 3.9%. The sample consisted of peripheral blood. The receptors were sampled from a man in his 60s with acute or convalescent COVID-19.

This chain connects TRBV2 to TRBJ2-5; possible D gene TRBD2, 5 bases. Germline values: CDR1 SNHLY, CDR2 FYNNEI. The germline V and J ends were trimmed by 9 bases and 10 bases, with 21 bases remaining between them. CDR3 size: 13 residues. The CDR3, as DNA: TGTGCCAGTATCAAGGGATTTGCGGAGGTCCAGTACTTC. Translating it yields CASIKGFAEVQYF.

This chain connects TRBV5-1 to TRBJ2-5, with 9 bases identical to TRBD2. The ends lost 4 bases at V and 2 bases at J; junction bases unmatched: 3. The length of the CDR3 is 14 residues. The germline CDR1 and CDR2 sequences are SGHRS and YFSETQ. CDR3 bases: TGCGCCAGCAGCCGGGGACTAGCACAAGAGACCCAGTACTTC. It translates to CASSRGLAQETQYF.

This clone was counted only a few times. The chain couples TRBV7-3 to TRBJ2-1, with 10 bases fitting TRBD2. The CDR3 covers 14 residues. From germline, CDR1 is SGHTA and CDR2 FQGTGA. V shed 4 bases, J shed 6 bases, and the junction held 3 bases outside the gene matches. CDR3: CASSSTSGFNEQFF. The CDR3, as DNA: TGTGCCAGCAGCTCGACTAGCGGGTTCAATGAGCAGTTCTTC.

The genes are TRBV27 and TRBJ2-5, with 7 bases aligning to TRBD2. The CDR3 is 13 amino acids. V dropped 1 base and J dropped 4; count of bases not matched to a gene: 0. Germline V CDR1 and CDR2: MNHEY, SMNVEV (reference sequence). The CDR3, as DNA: TGTGCCAGCAGTTTATGGGGGGGAGAGACCCAGTACTTC. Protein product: CASSLWGGETQYF.

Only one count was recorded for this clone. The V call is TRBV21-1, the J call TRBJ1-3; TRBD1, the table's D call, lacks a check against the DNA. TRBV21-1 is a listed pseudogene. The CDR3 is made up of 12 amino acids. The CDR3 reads CASTGTEYTIYF. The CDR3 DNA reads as TGTGCCAGCACCGGGACAGAGTACACCATATATTTT.

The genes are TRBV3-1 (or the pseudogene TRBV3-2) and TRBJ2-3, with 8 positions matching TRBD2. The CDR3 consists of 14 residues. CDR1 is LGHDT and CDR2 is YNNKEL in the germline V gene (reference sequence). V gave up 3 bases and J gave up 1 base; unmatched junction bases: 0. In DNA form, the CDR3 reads TGTGCCAGCAGCCAGGGACTAGGCACAGATACGCAGTATTTT. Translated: CASSQGLGTDTQYF.

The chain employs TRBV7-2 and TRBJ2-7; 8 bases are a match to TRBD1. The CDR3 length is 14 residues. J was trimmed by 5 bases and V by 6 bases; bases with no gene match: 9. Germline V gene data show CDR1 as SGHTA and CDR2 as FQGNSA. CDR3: CASSDGTGLDEQYF. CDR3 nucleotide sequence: TGTGCCAGCAGTGACGGGACAGGCCTTGACGAGCAGTACTTC.

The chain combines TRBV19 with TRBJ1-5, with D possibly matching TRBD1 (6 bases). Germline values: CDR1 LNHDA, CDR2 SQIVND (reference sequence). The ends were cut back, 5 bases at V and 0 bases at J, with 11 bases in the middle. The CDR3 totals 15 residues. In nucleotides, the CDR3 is TGTGCCAGTAGTGCGTACAGGGATAGCAATCAGCCCCAGCATTTT. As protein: CASSAYRDSNQPQHF.

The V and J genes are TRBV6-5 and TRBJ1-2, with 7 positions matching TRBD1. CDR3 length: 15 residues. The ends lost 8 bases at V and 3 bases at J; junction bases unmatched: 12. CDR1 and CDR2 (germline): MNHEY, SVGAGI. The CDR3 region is CASGYAGTDHYGYTF. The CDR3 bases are TGTGCCAGCGGCTACGCCGGGACAGATCACTATGGCTACACCTTC.

CDR3: CASSSGLSSRADTQYF. The CDR3 DNA reads TGTGCCAGCAGTTCAGGACTCAGCTCTAGGGCAGATACGCAGTATTTT. The chain carries TRBV6-5 and TRBJ2-3; a possible D gene is TRBD2 (5 bases). Germline CDR1 is MNHEY and CDR2 is SVGAGI. V shed 4 bases and J shed 4 bases, with 18 bases lying between them. The CDR3 has 16 amino acids.

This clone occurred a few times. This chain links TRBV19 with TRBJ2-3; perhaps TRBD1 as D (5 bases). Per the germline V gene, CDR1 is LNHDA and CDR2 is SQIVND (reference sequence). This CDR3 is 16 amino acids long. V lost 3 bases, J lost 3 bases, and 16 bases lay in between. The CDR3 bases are TGTGCCAGTAGTATTAGCAGGGCCCTTACTACAGATACGCAGTATTTT. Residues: CASSISRALTTDTQYF.

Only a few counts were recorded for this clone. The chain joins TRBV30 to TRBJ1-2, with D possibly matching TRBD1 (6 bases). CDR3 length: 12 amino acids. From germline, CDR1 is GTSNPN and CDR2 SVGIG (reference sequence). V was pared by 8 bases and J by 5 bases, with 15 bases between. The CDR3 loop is CAQGGMGYGYTF. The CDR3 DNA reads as TGTGCCCAAGGGGGTATGGGGTATGGCTACACCTTC.

This CDR3 reads CAWGSEGSGYTF. CDR3 in DNA: TGTGCCTGGGGGTCGGAGGGGAGCGGCTACACCTTC. The chain joins TRBV30 to TRBJ1-2; tentatively, D is TRBD1 (5 bases). This CDR3 has 12 residues. The germline gives CDR1 GTSNPN, CDR2 SVGIG (reference sequence). V gave up 5 bases and J gave up 8 bases, with 15 bases separating them. Complete variable domain (other parts from reference TRBV30 and TRBJ1-2): SQTIHQWPATLVQPVGSPLSLECTVEGTSNPNLYWYRQAAGRGLQLLFYSVGIGQISSEVPQNLSASRPQDRQFILSSKKLLLSDSGFYLCAWGSEGSGYTFGSGTRLTVV.

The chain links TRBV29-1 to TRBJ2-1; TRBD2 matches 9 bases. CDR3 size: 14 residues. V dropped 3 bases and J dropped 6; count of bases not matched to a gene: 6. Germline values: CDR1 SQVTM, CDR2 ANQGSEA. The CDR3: CSVDLASGANEQFF. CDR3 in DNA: TGCAGCGTTGACTTGGCTAGCGGGGCCAATGAGCAGTTCTTC.